These 32 T cell receptor beta chains originate from one sample sequenced in a study of OX40 agonist ivuxolimab in advanced cancers. Libraries were constructed by the immunoSEQ multiplex PCR assay. Entries here come from immuneACCESS through TCRdb and include only in-frame sequences with V and J called. Some clones fail to appear in such tables; in the studies checked, an unresolved V gene covers under half of the shortfall, and the cause of the remainder is unknown. The sample yields about 100,000 clones; about nine tenths were counted once. The ten largest make up around 0.15% of the sample. The sample consisted of CD4+ or CD8+ T cells sorted from blood, taken in a trial of the OX40 agonist ivuxolimab. Every receptor here comes from an adult with an advanced solid tumor such as melanoma, head and neck, liver or kidney cancer.

This chain joins TRBV27 and TRBJ2-7, with 9 positions matching TRBD1. The ends lost 2 bases at V and 5 bases at J; junction bases unmatched: 7. The germline V gene has CDR1 MNHEY and CDR2 SMNVEV (reference sequence). This CDR3 is 15 amino acids long. The CDR3 here is CASSLLVDRGHEQYF. The CDR3 DNA is TGTGCCAGCAGTTTACTAGTGGACAGGGGCCACGAGCAGTACTTC.

This clone was counted once. The rearrangement joins TRBV6-1 to TRBJ2-2; 7 positions match TRBD1. The J segment lost 0 bases and the V segment lost 4 bases, leaving 8 bases of the junction unmatched. The CDR3 sequence is 17 residues long. Germline V gene sequence: CDR1 MNHNS, CDR2 SASEGT. This CDR3 reads CASSGHRGFANTGELFF. The CDR3 region has the DNA TGTGCCAGCAGTGGCCACAGGGGATTTGCGAACACCGGGGAGCTGTTTTTT.

The chain has TRBV7-2 and TRBJ2-7; D might be TRBD1 (5 bases). CDR3 length: 14 amino acids. V shed 1 base and J shed 4 bases, with 11 bases lying between them. Germline assignment: CDR1 SGHTA and CDR2 FQGNSA. The CDR3 region has the DNA TGTGCCAGCAGCTTAGGGGGCTCTGCGTACGAGCAGTACTTC. Translating gives CASSLGGSAYEQYF.

CDR3 nucleotides: TGCGCCAGCAGTGAGGGGCCCCTCTACGAGCAGTACTTC. As protein: CASSEGPLYEQYF. This rearrangement joins TRBV10-1 to TRBJ2-7, with D uncertain. Germline CDR1 and CDR2: WNHNN and SYGVQD (reference sequence). Trimming removed 2 bases from V and 3 bases from J, with 8 bases in between. The CDR3 totals 13 residues.

The chain recombines TRBV30 with TRBJ2-2; D ambiguous. The germline V gene encodes CDR1 GTSNPN and CDR2 SVGIG (reference sequence). Between the trimmed V and J ends, which lost 1 base and 2 bases, there was a span of 5 bases. The CDR3 totals 13 residues. The CDR3 spells CAWSEFNTGELFF. Here the CDR3 DNA reads TGTGCCTGGAGTGAGTTTAACACCGGGGAGCTGTTTTTT.

For the CDR3, the DNA is TGTGCCAGCAGCTCACTACCGGGACAGGGGGTGACTGAAGCTTTCTTT. Amino acids: CASSSLPGQGVTEAFF. The chain uses TRBV5-6 and TRBJ1-1; 11 nucleotides match TRBD1. The junction had 9 bases not matched to a gene; V was cut back by 3 bases and J by 5 bases. In germline, CDR1 is SGHDT, CDR2 YYEEEE. The CDR3 length is 16 residues.

The chain is built from TRBV5-4 and TRBJ2-5; 12 bases match TRBD2. Trimming cost V 0 bases and J 3 bases; bases outside gene matches: 9. The CDR3 consists of 18 residues. Germline V gives CDR1 SGHNT, CDR2 YYREEE (reference sequence). The CDR3: CASSLASLAGGIKETQYF. The CDR3 region has the DNA TGTGCCAGCAGCTTGGCCTCACTAGCGGGGGGCATTAAAGAGACCCAGTACTTC.

The chain has TRBV5-6 and TRBJ2-7; 7 nucleotides agree with TRBD2. V lost 1 base and J lost 2; bases outside the gene matches: 6. CDR1 and CDR2 (germline): SGHDT, YYEEEE. This CDR3 spans 15 amino acids. This CDR3 reads CASSLRAGRAYEQYF. The CDR3 nucleotides read TGTGCCAGCAGCTTGCGGGCAGGGAGGGCCTACGAGCAGTACTTC.

V is TRBV15 and J is TRBJ1-6, with D unclear. V was pared by 3 bases and J by 10 bases, with 10 bases between. Germline CDR1 LNHNV, CDR2 YYDKDF (reference sequence). The CDR3 has 13 residues. The CDR3 sequence: CATSREQYSPLHF. In DNA form, the CDR3 reads TGTGCCACCAGCAGGGAACAGTACTCACCCCTCCACTTT.

The chain is built from TRBV6-6 and TRBJ2-5, with a weak D call TRBD2 (7 bases). Trimming removed 8 bases from V and 5 bases from J, with 15 bases in between. The CDR3 extends over 13 amino acids. CDR1 and CDR2 (germline): MNHNY, SVGAGI (reference sequence). CDR3 protein: CASGRGAVETQYF. In DNA, the CDR3 is TGTGCCAGCGGTCGGGGGGCGGTGGAGACCCAGTACTTC.

The rearrangement joins TRBV6-5 to TRBJ1-1, with 9 bases lining up with TRBD1. There are 13 residues in the CDR3. Germline CDR1 reads MNHEY; CDR2 reads SVGAGI. J gave up 10 bases and V 7 bases, and 10 bases lay outside the gene matches. Here the CDR3 reads CASKDRGVFGAFF. The CDR3 DNA reads TGTGCCAGCAAAGACAGGGGGGTCTTTGGAGCTTTCTTT.

This rearrangement joins TRBV11-3 to TRBJ2-3, with 8 nucleotides matching TRBD2. J lost 0 bases, V lost 1 base, and 3 bases had no gene match. CDR1 and CDR2 (germline): SGHNT, YENEEA. The CDR3 totals 16 residues. As DNA, the CDR3 is TGTGCCAGCAGCTTAGGCGGCGGGGGGAGCACAGATACGCAGTATTTT. Its translation: CASSLGGGGSTDTQYF.

The chain carries TRBV19 and TRBJ2-5; TRBD2 is a possible D gene (5 bases). In germline, CDR1 is LNHDA, CDR2 SQIVND (reference sequence). The CDR3 consists of 15 residues. Trimming pared 5 bases from V and 5 bases from J, leaving 18 bases between. This CDR3 reads CASSPRTGIRETQYF. The DNA of the CDR3 is TGTGCCAGTAGTCCGCGGACGGGGATAAGGGAGACCCAGTACTTC.

The CDR3 is CASSLEAGGGEQYF. As DNA, the CDR3 is TGCGCCAGCAGCTTGGAGGCGGGAGGAGGCGAGCAGTACTTC. This chain connects TRBV5-1 to TRBJ2-7, with 8 bases fitting TRBD2. V lost 0 bases, J lost 6 bases, and 5 bases stayed unmatched. The germline CDR1 and CDR2 sequences are SGHRS and YFSETQ. The CDR3 loop spans 14 amino acids. Complete variable domain (other parts from reference TRBV5-1 and TRBJ2-7): KAGVTQTPRYLIKTRGQQVTLSCSPISGHRSVSWYQQTPGQGLQFLFEYFSETQRNKGNFPGRFSGRQFSNSRSEMNVSTLELGDSALYLCASSLEAGGGEQYFGPGTRLTVT.

V is TRBV5-1 and J is TRBJ2-7; D is possibly TRBD1 or TRBD2 (5 bases each). V lost 1 base and J 5 bases, leaving 16 bases between the germline ends. The germline V gene has CDR1 SGHRS and CDR2 YFSETQ. The CDR3 has 15 amino acids. The CDR3 nucleotides read TGCGCCAGCAGCTTGTTTAGTGGGACCGAGGACGAGCAGTACTTC. Protein product: CASSLFSGTEDEQYF.

For this clone: The same CDR3 arises from other DNA sequences in this sample as well. CDR3 sequence reads: CASSVLSGSTDTQYF. CDR3 nucleotide sequence: TGTGCCAGCAGCGTGTTGAGCGGAAGCACAGATACGCAGTATTTT. The V gene is TRBV9, the J gene TRBJ2-3; tentative D call: TRBD2 (5 bases). Trimming pared 2 bases from V and 0 bases from J, leaving 10 bases between. Germline CDR1 is SGDLS and CDR2 is YYNGEE. The CDR3 is made up of 15 amino acids. Variable domain in full (rest from reference TRBV9 and TRBJ2-3): DSGVTQTPKHLITATGQRVTLRCSPRSGDLSVYWYQQSLDQGLQFLIQYYNGEERAKGNILERFSAQQFPDLHSELNLSSLELGDSALYFCASSVLSGSTDTQYFGPGTRLTVL.

The gene calls are TRBV28 and TRBJ2-5, with TRBD2 matching over 7 bases. V trimming: 7 bases; J trimming: 8 bases; junction bases outside the gene matches: 7. The CDR3 is 12 amino acids. Germline CDR1 reads MDHEN; CDR2 reads SYDVKM. CDR3 coding DNA: TGTGCCAGCACGGGGGGTGGGGACACCCAGTACTTC. Amino acids: CASTGGGDTQYF.

This chain connects TRBV5-1 to TRBJ2-4, with D possibly being TRBD1 (6 bases). The CDR3 has 16 residues. CDR1 is SGHRS, CDR2 YFSETQ, per germline. The V gene lost 3 bases and the J gene lost 0 bases, with 13 bases spanning the gap. DNA of the CDR3: TGCGCCAGCAGCTGGGGGCTCGGGCTAGCCAAAAACATTCAGTACTTC. Protein product: CASSWGLGLAKNIQYF.

The chain uses TRBV5-1 and TRBJ1-2, with D tentatively TRBD1 (5 bases). Germline CDR1 is SGHRS and CDR2 is YFSETQ. Deletions cut 7 bases from V and 0 bases from J, with 22 bases between. The CDR3 extends over 17 amino acids. The CDR3 sequence: CASRKGTIGTANYGYTF. The CDR3 coding sequence is TGCGCCAGCCGTAAGGGGACGATTGGAACCGCTAACTATGGCTACACCTTC.

The gene calls are TRBV7-2 and TRBJ2-7; possible D gene TRBD2, 6 bases. Trimming removed 2 bases at V and 4 bases at J, with 15 bases between. The CDR3 loop spans 15 amino acids. CDR1 is SGHTA, CDR2 FQGNSA, per germline. CDR3 nucleotides: TGTGCCAGCAGCTTAAGGGCGGGACTCCCTTACGAGCAGTACTTC. Amino acid sequence: CASSLRAGLPYEQYF.

The chain has TRBV27 and TRBJ2-5; D may be TRBD2 (6 bases). Germline CDR1 reads MNHEY; CDR2 reads SMNVEV (reference sequence). Trimming stripped 3 bases from V and 2 bases from J, with 10 bases between. This CDR3 is built from 14 residues. CDR3 protein: CASSLSGRQETQYF. In DNA, the CDR3 is TGTGCCAGCAGTTTGTCAGGGAGGCAAGAGACCCAGTACTTC.

This chain joins TRBV9 and TRBJ1-4; D uncertain. The CDR3 length is 16 residues. Trimming took 0 bases from V and 0 from J, leaving 9 bases between them. CDR1 is SGDLS, CDR2 YYNGEE, per germline. The CDR3, as DNA: TGTGCCAGCAGCGTAGGTGGCAGAACAACTAATGAAAAACTGTTTTTT. Translating it yields CASSVGGRTTNEKLFF.

The chain employs TRBV10-3 and TRBJ2-5, with 7 positions matching TRBD1. Gene TRBJ2-7 matches the end of the DNA better, so the J call may be wrong. Germline assignment: CDR1 ENHRY and CDR2 SYGVKD. This CDR3 has 13 residues. In nucleotides, the CDR3 is TGTGCCATCAGCAGGGGACAGCTCTACGAGCAGTACTTC. Its protein is CAISRGQLYEQYF.

This sequence joins TRBV10-2 and TRBJ2-7; D perhaps matches TRBD1 (6 bases). Trimming pared 6 bases from V and 4 bases from J, leaving 16 bases between. Germline V lookup: CDR1 WSHSY, CDR2 SAAADI. This CDR3 is 14 amino acids long. Written as DNA, the CDR3 is TGCGCCAGCAGAGCCACAGGGAGTTCTTACGAGCAGTACTTC. Protein: CASRATGSSYEQYF.

The chain recombines TRBV6-5 with TRBJ2-3, with D uncertain. Trimming took 2 bases from V and 3 from J, leaving 6 bases between them. The CDR3 consists of 13 residues. The germline gives CDR1 MNHEY, CDR2 SVGAGI. For the CDR3, the DNA is TGTGCCAGCAGTTACGAGGTGACAGATACGCAGTATTTT. This gives the protein CASSYEVTDTQYF.

The V and J genes are TRBV19 and TRBJ2-2, with D unresolved. The ends were cut back, 1 base at V and 3 bases at J, with 6 bases in the middle. Germline-derived CDR1 and CDR2 are LNHDA and SQIVND (reference sequence). This CDR3 region has 14 residues. CDR3 loop: CASSIGGDTGELFF. The DNA for the CDR3 is TGTGCCAGTAGTATAGGAGGAGACACCGGGGAGCTGTTTTTT.

V is TRBV5-6 and J is TRBJ1-3, with D unclear. Trimming cost V 0 bases and J 0 bases, with 7 bases left between them. Germline CDR1 and CDR2: SGHDT and YYEEEE. The CDR3 has 15 amino acids. The CDR3 nucleotides are TGTGCCAGCAGCTTGGTGGGATCCTCTGGAAACACCATATATTTT. It specifies CASSLVGSSGNTIYF.

The rearrangement uses TRBV5-1 and TRBJ1-1; 9 nucleotides match TRBD1. Germline V gene data show CDR1 as SGHRS and CDR2 as YFSETQ. This CDR3 is 16 amino acids long. The ends lost 0 bases at V and 0 bases at J; junction bases unmatched: 3. The DNA of the CDR3 is TGCGCCAGCAGCTTGGAAACAGGGGGCCTGAACACTGAAGCTTTCTTT. It yields the protein CASSLETGGLNTEAFF.

The CDR3 reads CASSSKREGGTDTQYF. DNA for the CDR3: TGTGCCAGCAGCTCAAAGCGGGAGGGAGGCACAGATACGCAGTATTTT. This sequence joins TRBV5-4 and TRBJ2-3; 10 bases match TRBD2. Losses at the gene ends were 3 bases for V and 1 base for J; bases not matched to a gene: 5. CDR1 SGHNT and CDR2 YYREEE come from the germline V gene (reference sequence). This CDR3 has 16 amino acids.

The chain recombines TRBV6-6 with TRBJ2-3, with TRBD1 matching 12 bases. V lost 0 bases to trimming and J lost 7 bases; unmatched junction nucleotides: 5. CDR3 length: 16 residues. CDR1 is MNHNY, CDR2 SVGAGI, per germline (reference sequence). The CDR3 nucleotides are TGTGCCAGCAGTTACTCTGCGGGACAGGGGGCTCATACGCAGTATTTT. Protein product: CASSYSAGQGAHTQYF.

The chain uses TRBV15 and TRBJ2-7, with D possibly being TRBD1 (6 bases). The CDR3 consists of 15 residues. The ends were cut back, 0 bases at V and 1 base at J, with 10 bases in the middle. Germline V gene data show CDR1 as LNHNV and CDR2 as YYDKDF (reference sequence). The CDR3 is CATSRDLDRSYEQYF. In DNA, the CDR3 is TGTGCCACCAGCAGAGATTTGGACAGATCCTACGAGCAGTACTTC.

The chain joins TRBV2 to TRBJ2-7, with D perhaps assigned TRBD1 or TRBD2 (5 bases each). Trimming took 4 bases from V and 2 from J, leaving 15 bases between them. Germline V gives CDR1 SNHLY, CDR2 FYNNEI. The CDR3 has 15 residues. This CDR3 reads CASSGGDVVAYEQYF. In DNA, the CDR3 is TGTGCCAGCAGTGGAGGGGACGTTGTAGCCTACGAGCAGTACTTC.